The sample holds many counts of the clone carrying this T cell receptor beta chain. Antigen specificity is unknown. This sample was taken from a study of Graves' ophthalmopathy and Graves' hyperthyroidism. The study amplified TCR beta CDR3 regions using RNA transcripts. Scientists carried out first-round RT-PCR using HTBI primers and then a second-round multiplex PCR. TCRdb analysed the multiplex PCR reads with MiXCR anew, one entry per CDR3 protein. Among over a million distinct CDR3 sequences, 35% to 45% were seen once, and the ten largest hold around 10%. Study observations and caveats: Detection in blood was also observed for most expanded thyroid clonotypes above 0.001 frequency.

This TCR was sampled from an adult man with Graves' hyperthyroidism. Material: peripheral blood or thyroid tissue (not recorded which).

Here the CDR3 reads CASIGTSGGETQYF. The CDR3 DNA reads as TGTGCCAGCATCGGGACTAGCGGGGGTGAGACCCAGTACTTC. The chain is built from TRBV11-2 and TRBJ2-5, with TRBD2 matching 14 bases. The CDR3 extends over 14 amino acids. Germline loops: CDR1 SGHAT, CDR2 FQNNGV. Unmatched junction bases numbered 3, after V lost 7 bases and J lost 5 bases.